The TCR beta chain described here comes from a study of blood T cell repertoires in COVID-19 (dated by TCRdb to about 2020). About the full investigation: Samples from collaborators originated in the United States, Italy and Spain and spanned both the acute and convalescent phases of COVID-19. The material from the prospective study consisted of cDNA or gDNA derived from T cells, B-cell-depleted T cells, or PBMCs. Subjects who had been exposed to COVID-19, were actively infected with it, or had recovered from it provided the deeply sampled blood TCRbeta repertoires that made up the dataset. A freely available public database, intended as a resource for researchers studying the immune response to SARS-CoV-2, is where the repertoires were released. Samples came from the ongoing ImmuneRACE study (first 160 participants) plus 1,254 subjects from 6 global collaborators. The sample metadata nearly always contained a de-identified subject ID, COVID-19 status, age in years and sex. Where HLA class I and class II types were available, the types were taken from metadata supplied by the sample provider, not from assay-based typing.

The immunoSEQ Assay, a bias-controlled multiplex PCR, was used to amplify TCRbeta CDR3 regions from genomic DNA. Concerning the study's data processing: The number of nucleated cells in each sample was estimated by amplification of reference gene primers within the assay. To quantify the absolute abundance of each unique TCRbeta CDR3 rearrangement, sequence reads were collapsed and filtered. For each sample, productive Simpson clonality was calculated as the square root of Simpson's diversity index across productive rearrangements. What TCRdb holds here is the immuneACCESS table cut down to in-frame rearrangements. Part of the clones is not present; checked against another copy, under half of the missing clones reflect an unresolved V gene, and the others are unexplained. That table is the source of V, J and clone size, and D and trimming were worked out from the DNA. This sample comprises fewer than 50,000 clones, around 90% of them detected only once. About 8.8% of the sample goes to the ten largest clones.

The collaborating institutions used their own protocols to collect whole blood in K2EDTA tubes. Collaborator samples were shipped for TCRbeta analysis as frozen whole blood, isolated PBMCs, or DNA extracted from either sample type. About this clone: Its recognized antigen is unknown. No much larger clone is present one base from it, and per-base qualities are unavailable.

The investigation overall reported the following: The quantity of clinical and demographic metadata differed by source and by participant and was supplied without curation.

The CDR3 numbers 15 residues from cysteine through phenylalanine. The only DNA kept is the CDR3, 45 bases in frame from the first base. CDR1 and CDR2, per the germline V gene, are SQVTM and ANQGSEA. V is shortened by 3 bases, J by 2 bases, and the region joining them spans 15 bases. The TCR originated in a man aged 45-65 years with active COVID-19. Material: peripheral blood. The chain was built from TRBV29-1 and TRBJ2-3; the D gene is possibly TRBD1, with 6 bases matching. The sequenced DNA is TGCAGCGTTGACCGGTCTGGACAGAACACAGATACGCAGTATTTT. The encoded protein is CSVDRSGQNTDTQYF.